The 15 T cell receptor beta chains in this list originate from one sample, sequenced in a study of shared clonotypes between healthy human individuals (dated by TCRdb to the early 2020s). Receptor libraries were prepared by the immunoSEQ multiplex PCR assay. TCRdb took over this immuneACCESS table, retaining in-frame rearrangements with V and J assigned. Such tables are incomplete; in checked studies, under half of the missing clones stem from an unresolved V gene, and the remainder is unexplained. The sample yields about 960,000 clones; 76% were counted once. Nearly 1.5% of the sample goes to the ten largest clones. Sequencing was carried out using memory CD4+ T cells sorted from blood. In the paper's terms, the cell subset or site label means: CD45RA-negative fraction. The receptors shown here come from a man between 18 and 29 years old in good health.

V gene TRBV18 combines with J gene TRBJ2-2; a possible D gene is TRBD2 (5 bases). CDR1 is KGHSH, CDR2 LQKENI, per germline. Trimming stripped 6 bases from V and 1 base from J, with 6 bases between. This CDR3 spans 13 amino acids. The CDR3 sequence: CASSGLNTGELFF. CDR3 coding DNA: TGTGCCAGCTCCGGACTGAACACCGGGGAGCTGTTTTTT.

The chain employs TRBV7-2 and TRBJ2-5, with D unclear. Germline values: CDR1 SGHTA, CDR2 FQGNSA. V lost 7 bases, J lost 8 bases, and 14 bases lay in between. This CDR3 comprises 12 residues. Here the CDR3 reads CASTEPPRTQYF. The CDR3 DNA is TGTGCCAGCACCGAACCCCCCCGAACCCAGTACTTC.

The chain is built from TRBV6-5 and TRBJ1-5; D is uncertain. Germline V gives CDR1 MNHEY, CDR2 SVGAGI. The length of the CDR3 is 14 residues. Between the trimmed V and J ends, which lost 4 bases and 9 bases, there was a span of 16 bases. CDR3 amino acids: CASSSLGGSRPQHF. The CDR3 nucleotides read TGTGCCAGCAGTTCCCTGGGCGGGAGTAGGCCCCAGCATTTT.

This clone was found a few times. At the DNA level, this CDR3 is encoded by other sequences in the same sample as well. The V and J genes are TRBV30 and TRBJ1-1; D ambiguous. The CDR3 runs to 12 residues. V lost 4 bases and J 0 bases, leaving 6 bases between the germline ends. Germline lookup yields CDR1 GTSNPN and CDR2 SVGIG (reference sequence). CDR3 region: CAWKIMNTEAFF. The CDR3 DNA sequence: TGTGCCTGGAAAATAATGAACACTGAAGCTTTCTTT.

This clone occurred many times. Distinct nucleotide sequences in the sample also encode this CDR3. The chain uses TRBV5-1 and TRBJ2-5; 7 bases align to TRBD2. The CDR3 length is 14 residues. V shed 4 bases and J 4 bases; nucleotides not matched to a gene: 7. The germline V gene encodes CDR1 SGHRS and CDR2 YFSETQ. DNA of the CDR3: TGCGCCAGCAGCCCCGAGGGAGGGAGAGAGACCCAGTACTTC. Protein sequence: CASSPEGGRETQYF. The whole variable domain, filled in from reference TRBV5-1 and TRBJ2-5, reads KAGVTQTPRYLIKTRGQQVTLSCSPISGHRSVSWYQQTPGQGLQFLFEYFSETQRNKGNFPGRFSGRQFSNSRSEMNVSTLELGDSALYLCASSPEGGRETQYFGPGTRLLVL.

The J gene is TRBJ2-2, the V gene TRBV25-1; D tentatively fits TRBD1 or TRBD2 (6 bases each). Germline values: CDR1 MGHDK, CDR2 SYGVNS. The germline V and J ends were trimmed by 8 bases and 2 bases, with 24 bases remaining between them. CDR3 length equals 18 residues. This chain's CDR3 is CASQERKPGASNTGELFF. The CDR3 bases are TGTGCCAGCCAGGAAAGGAAACCGGGGGCATCTAACACCGGGGAGCTGTTTTTT.

This clone appeared a single time. The V gene is TRBV2, the J gene TRBJ2-2; tentative D call: TRBD2 (5 bases). CDR1 is SNHLY and CDR2 is FYNNEI in the germline V gene. The CDR3 is 13 residues long. Trimming removed 6 bases from V and 5 bases from J, with 10 bases in between. CDR3 sequence: CASRGSLTGELFF. The CDR3 DNA follows: TGTGCCAGCAGGGGGAGTTTGACCGGGGAGCTGTTTTTT.

In its sample, this clone was seen once. The V and J genes are TRBV18 and TRBJ2-7; the D is unclear. V was cut by 6 bases and J by 3 bases, with 9 bases left in between. The CDR3 has 12 residues. Per the germline V gene, CDR1 is KGHSH and CDR2 is LQKENI. CDR3 residues: CASSPNLYEQYF. CDR3 nucleotide sequence: TGTGCCAGCTCCCCCAACCTCTACGAGCAGTACTTC. Complete variable domain (other parts from reference TRBV18 and TRBJ2-7): NAGVMQNPRHLVRRRGQEARLRCSPMKGHSHVYWYRQLPEEGLKFMVYLQKENIIDESGMPKERFSAEFPKEGPSILRIQQVVRGDSAAYFCASSPNLYEQYFGPGTRLTVT.

The chain couples TRBV19 to TRBJ2-7; D ambiguous. Trimming took 4 bases from V and 2 from J, leaving 15 bases between them. The length of the CDR3 is 15 residues. Germline values: CDR1 LNHDA, CDR2 SQIVND (reference sequence). CDR3 DNA sequence: TGTGCCAGTAGTACGCCGCGCCTTGGGACCTACGAGCAGTACTTC. Its translation: CASSTPRLGTYEQYF.

V usage is TRBV5-5 and J usage is TRBJ1-1, with 7 bases aligning to TRBD1. The CDR3 has 13 amino acids. Germline CDR1 reads SGHKS; CDR2 reads YYEKEE (reference sequence). V shed 4 bases, J shed 3 bases, and the junction held 3 bases outside the gene matches. The CDR3 nucleotides are TGTGCCAGCAGCCGCGGGACAGACACTGAAGCTTTCTTT. Residues: CASSRGTDTEAFF.

The genes are TRBV28 and TRBJ1-4; D perhaps matches TRBD1 (6 bases). This CDR3 is 15 amino acids long. V lost 1 base and J 8 bases, leaving 14 bases between the germline ends. CDR1 and CDR2 (germline): MDHEN, SYDVKM. The chain's CDR3 is CASSLSGGGAEKLFF. CDR3 DNA: TGTGCCAGCAGTTTATCTGGGGGGGGCGCGGAAAAACTGTTTTTT.

V is TRBV11-2 and J is TRBJ2-1, with D perhaps TRBD1 (5 bases). Germline V gives CDR1 SGHAT, CDR2 FQNNGV. The CDR3 length is 15 residues. V lost 4 bases, J lost 0 bases, and 10 bases lay in between. CDR3: CASSYDQGSYNEQFF. The CDR3 region has the DNA TGTGCCAGCAGCTATGACCAGGGCTCCTACAATGAGCAGTTCTTC.

The CDR3 DNA sequence: TGTGCCAGCAGCCCCCGGACTAGCGGGAGTAAGGACGAGCAGTACTTC. Protein sequence: CASSPRTSGSKDEQYF. The chain joins TRBV7-8 to TRBJ2-7; 13 bases line up with TRBD2. The junction had 9 bases not matched to a gene; V was cut back by 5 bases and J by 5 bases. Germline V gene lookup returns CDR1 SGHVS and CDR2 FQNEAQ. This CDR3 has 16 amino acids. Full variable domain (missing parts from reference TRBV7-8 and TRBJ2-7): GAGVSQSPRYKVAKRGQDVALRCDPISGHVSLFWYQQALGQGPEFLTYFQNEAQLDKSGLPSDRFFAERPEGSVSTLKIQRTQQEDSAVYLCASSPRTSGSKDEQYFGPGTRLTVT.

This clone was picked up many times. V gene TRBV6-1 combines with J gene TRBJ1-2; 10 bases agree with TRBD1. CDR3 length equals 18 residues. The germline V gene has CDR1 MNHNS and CDR2 SASEGT. With V trimmed by 0 bases and J by 2 bases, 9 bases remained unmatched. This CDR3 reads CASSEARTGGNRNYGYTF. The CDR3 DNA reads as TGTGCCAGCAGTGAAGCGCGGACAGGGGGTAATAGGAACTATGGCTACACCTTC.

This sequence joins TRBV7-2 and TRBJ2-7; D is unclear. Germline CDR1 SGHTA, CDR2 FQGNSA. CDR3 length equals 13 residues. V gave up 0 bases and J gave up 2 bases, with 5 bases separating them. The chain's CDR3 is CASSLASPYEQYF. For the CDR3, the DNA is TGTGCCAGCAGCTTAGCTTCCCCCTACGAGCAGTACTTC.